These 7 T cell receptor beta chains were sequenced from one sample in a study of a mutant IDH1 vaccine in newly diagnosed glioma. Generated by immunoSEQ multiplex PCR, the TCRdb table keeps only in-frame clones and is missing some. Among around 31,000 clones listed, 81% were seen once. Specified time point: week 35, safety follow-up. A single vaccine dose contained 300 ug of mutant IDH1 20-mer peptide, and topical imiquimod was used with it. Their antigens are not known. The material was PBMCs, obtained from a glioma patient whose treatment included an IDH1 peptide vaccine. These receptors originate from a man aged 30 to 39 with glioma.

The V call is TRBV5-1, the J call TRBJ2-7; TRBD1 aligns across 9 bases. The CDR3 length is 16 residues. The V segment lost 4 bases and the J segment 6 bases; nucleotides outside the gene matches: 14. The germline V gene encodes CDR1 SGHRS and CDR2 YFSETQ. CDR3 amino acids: CASSPTGTGLYGEQYF. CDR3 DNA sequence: TGCGCCAGCAGCCCTACCGGGACAGGGTTGTACGGCGAGCAGTACTTC.

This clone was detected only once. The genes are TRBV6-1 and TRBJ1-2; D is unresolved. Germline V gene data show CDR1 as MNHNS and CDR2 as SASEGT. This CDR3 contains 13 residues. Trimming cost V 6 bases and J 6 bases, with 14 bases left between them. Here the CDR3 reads CASSLNRENGYTF. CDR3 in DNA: TGTGCCAGCAGCTTAAACCGGGAGAATGGCTACACCTTC.

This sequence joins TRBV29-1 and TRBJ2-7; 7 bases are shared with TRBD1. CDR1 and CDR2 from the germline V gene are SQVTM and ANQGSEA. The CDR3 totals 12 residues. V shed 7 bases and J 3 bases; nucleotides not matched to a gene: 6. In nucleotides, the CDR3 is TGCAGCGCCCAGGGGGAAAGCTACGAGCAGTACTTC. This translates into CSAQGESYEQYF.

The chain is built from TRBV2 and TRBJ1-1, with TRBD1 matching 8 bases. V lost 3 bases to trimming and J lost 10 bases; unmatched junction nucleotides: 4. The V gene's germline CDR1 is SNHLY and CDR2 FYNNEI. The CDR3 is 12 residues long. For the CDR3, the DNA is TGTGCCAGCAGTGACAGGGGGCAGGCAGCTTTCTTT. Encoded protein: CASSDRGQAAFF. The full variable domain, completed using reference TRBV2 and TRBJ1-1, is EPEVTQTPSHQVTQMGQEVILRCVPISNHLYFYWYRQILGQKVEFLVSFYNNEISEKSEIFDDQFSVERPDGSNFTLKIRSTKLEDSAMYFCASSDRGQAAFFGQGTRLTVV.

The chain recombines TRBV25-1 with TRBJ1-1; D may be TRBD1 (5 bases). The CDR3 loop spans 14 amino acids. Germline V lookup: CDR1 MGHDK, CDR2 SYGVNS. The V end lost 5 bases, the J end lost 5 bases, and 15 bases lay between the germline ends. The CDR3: CASSMGVFTTEAFF. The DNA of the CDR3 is TGTGCCAGCAGTATGGGGGTTTTCACTACTGAAGCTTTCTTT.

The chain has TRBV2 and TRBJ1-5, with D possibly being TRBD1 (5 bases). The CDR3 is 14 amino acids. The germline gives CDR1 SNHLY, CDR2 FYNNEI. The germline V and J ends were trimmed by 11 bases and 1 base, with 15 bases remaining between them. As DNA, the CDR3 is TGTGCCTCGTCCGGGACCTTGAGCAATCAGCCCCAGCATTTT. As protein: CASSGTLSNQPQHF. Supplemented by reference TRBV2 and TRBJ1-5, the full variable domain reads EPEVTQTPSHQVTQMGQEVILRCVPISNHLYFYWYRQILGQKVEFLVSFYNNEISEKSEIFDDQFSVERPDGSNFTLKIRSTKLEDSAMYFCASSGTLSNQPQHFGDGTRLSIL.

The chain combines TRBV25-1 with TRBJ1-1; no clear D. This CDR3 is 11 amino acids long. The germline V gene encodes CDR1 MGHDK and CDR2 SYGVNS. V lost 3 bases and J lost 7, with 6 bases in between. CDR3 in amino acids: CASSDSGEAFF. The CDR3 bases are TGTGCCAGCAGTGATTCGGGTGAAGCTTTCTTT.